This T cell receptor beta chain was captured by sequencing in a study of OX40 agonist ivuxolimab in advanced cancers. Background on the study: Recorded diagnoses for dose-escalation patients were hepatocellular carcinoma, melanoma, renal cell or head and neck cancer. Patients were around 83% male with ages roughly 20 to 80, mean roughly 55.

Germline V gene data show CDR1 as MNHNY and CDR2 as SVGAGI (reference sequence). The CDR3 is 11 residues long. Using immunoSEQ multiplex PCR, the repertoire was profiled, and TCRdb retains in-frame clones only, with some absent. Of about 70,000 clones listed, roughly 92% are singletons. The TCR sequence derives from an adult with an advanced solid tumor such as melanoma, head and neck, liver or kidney cancer. The sequences come from CD4+ or CD8+ T cells sorted from blood, collected in a trial of the OX40 agonist ivuxolimab. The rearrangement links TRBV6-6 to TRBJ2-7; D gene ambiguous. CDR3 nucleotides: TGTGCGACCACCTTCTCCTACGAGCAGTACTTC. Encoded protein: CATTFSYEQYF.